Detailed here is one T cell receptor beta chain. At least ten counts were recorded for this clonotype. What antigen it recognizes has not been identified. There are no base qualities to consult, and no much larger clone falls within one base. The sample comes from a study of T-cell reconstitution after alpha-beta-depleted transplantation in children (dated by TCRdb to 2016 to 2017). Study-level background: T-cell immune reconstitution after TCRalphabeta/CD19-depleted allogeneic hematopoietic cell transplantation in children was quantitatively tracked in the study by means of TCR repertoire profiling.

The label giving this sample's treatment or condition can be read as: allogeneic hematopoietic cell transplantation with graft depleted of TCRalphabeta T cells and CD19 B cells. TCRalphabeta/CD19-depleted allogeneic hematopoietic cell grafts were given to the transplant recipients, all of whom were children. Overall results and qualifications from the work: The apparently early alphabetaT-cell count recovery about two months after transplant was reportedly dependent on only several hundred rapidly expanded clones derived from non-depleted graft cells. Over the following months the frequencies of hyperexpanded clones went down, and after one year T-cell counts and TCRbeta diversity were mostly credited to newly produced T cells. In some patients, high TCRbeta diversity at day 60 was attributed to recipient T cells and intrathymic progenitors that had survived conditioning.

Looking up the germline V gene yields CDR1 SQVTM and CDR2 ANQGSEA. Spanning cysteine to phenylalanine, the CDR3 consists of 11 amino acids. CDR3 DNA is the only sequence kept; it has 33 bases, read in frame from the first base. The junction carries 11 bases between V and J, which are trimmed by 8 bases and 4 bases respectively. Libraries were built with PCR. The sequencer listed for this sample is Illumina HiSeq 2500. To normalize quantification of the TCRbeta repertoire, the TCR libraries were built with molecular barcoding that relied on unique molecular identifiers. TCRdb handled the public reads itself, with Q25 trimming in fastp and clone calling in MiXCR, and kept productive beta chains. Entries are consolidated by CDR3 protein sequence, retaining the most common genes and DNA. The sample has some 150,000 distinct CDR3 sequences on record, 8% to 10% of them singletons. Roughly 18% of the sample is held by the ten biggest clonotypes.

Sequencing was performed on PBMCs, mostly from graft donor cells, taken 180 days after TCRalphabeta/CD19-depleted stem cell transplant. The chain is assembled from TRBV29-1 and TRBJ1-1; the D segment cannot be called with confidence. This TCR was sampled from a female patient between 2 and 10 years old who had a stem cell transplant for congenital amegakaryocytic thrombocytopenia, so the T cells may come from the graft donor. The nucleotides are TGCAGCCTAGACATGGGCACTGAAGCTTTCTTT. Its protein product is CSLDMGTEAFF. The CDR3, completed at both ends by the reference TRBV29-1 and TRBJ1-1 genes, gives the full variable domain SAVISQKPSRDICQRGTSLTIQCQVDSQVTMMFWYRQQPGQSLTLIATANQGSEATYESGFVIDKFPISRPNLTFSTLTVSNMSPEDSSIYLCSLDMGTEAFFGQGTRLTVV.